What follows are 10 T cell receptor beta chains derived from one specimen sequenced in a study of cytomegalovirus exposure and HLA in healthy donors. The PCR used 60 Vbeta and 13 Jbeta primers. Libraries were prepared by immunoSEQ multiplex PCR; TCRdb keeps only in-frame clonotypes and omits some of them. This sample has over 150,000 clones, with approximately 85% found just once. What was sequenced was PBMCs. The source is a girl aged 5 to 17 in good health and CMV-seropositive.

The chain employs TRBV9 and TRBJ2-1; D unresolved. CDR3 length: 15 amino acids. Germline CDR1 reads SGDLS; CDR2 reads YYNGEE. V dropped 6 bases and J dropped 7 bases, with 20 bases sitting between them. Written as DNA, the CDR3 is TGTGCCAGCAACGGGTTGGCTGTCCCTGGGAATGAGCAGTTCTTC. This codes for CASNGLAVPGNEQFF.

This chain joins TRBV19 and TRBJ1-5; D is ambiguous. V dropped 5 bases and J dropped 5 bases, with 10 bases sitting between them. Per germline, CDR1 LNHDA and CDR2 SQIVND (reference sequence). This CDR3 contains 13 residues. The CDR3 protein is CASSGEGHQPQHF. CDR3 in DNA: TGTGCCAGTAGTGGAGAGGGCCATCAGCCCCAGCATTTT. Looking up the rest from reference TRBV19 and TRBJ1-5 gives the full variable domain: DGGITQSPKYLFRKEGQNVTLSCEQNLNHDAMYWYRQDPGQGLRLIYYSQIVNDFQKGDIAEGYSVSREKKESFPLTVTSAQKNPTAFYLCASSGEGHQPQHFGDGTRLSIL.

The J gene is TRBJ1-2, the V gene TRBV6-5, with D maybe TRBD1 (6 bases). The CDR3 contains 14 residues. Per germline, CDR1 MNHEY and CDR2 SVGAGI. Trimming took off 7 bases at V and 1 base at J, with 13 bases between the two ends. The CDR3 DNA is TGTGCCAGCAATACCAAGACAGGTAACTATGGCTACACCTTC. As protein: CASNTKTGNYGYTF.

The chain recombines TRBV6-5 with TRBJ2-2; maybe TRBD1 (5 bases). The CDR3 totals 12 residues. Germline values: CDR1 MNHEY, CDR2 SVGAGI. V was pared by 2 bases and J by 8 bases, with 6 bases between. CDR3 sequence: CASSYGAGELFF. CDR3 nucleotide sequence: TGTGCCAGCAGTTACGGGGCAGGGGAGCTGTTTTTT.

The chain couples TRBV9 to TRBJ1-1; D is possibly TRBD1 (5 bases). The CDR3 contains 11 residues. Trimming pared 3 bases from V and 7 bases from J, leaving 7 bases between. CDR1 is SGDLS, CDR2 YYNGEE, per germline. CDR3 coding DNA: TGTGCCAGCAGCGCGGGGGGTGAAGCTTTCTTT. It translates to CASSAGGEAFF.

This chain links TRBV29-1 with TRBJ2-3, with 7 bases that match TRBD2. Germline assignment: CDR1 SQVTM and CDR2 ANQGSEA. The CDR3 loop spans 13 amino acids. Trimming cost V 8 bases and J 2 bases; bases outside gene matches: 7. CDR3 DNA: TGCAGCCATGGGGGGGTCTCCACAGATACGCAGTATTTT. This codes for CSHGGVSTDTQYF.

J is TRBJ2-3 and V is TRBV6-1; a possible D gene is TRBD1 (5 bases). Trimming took off 3 bases at V and 4 bases at J, with 14 bases between the two ends. The CDR3 runs to 15 residues. Germline loops: CDR1 MNHNS, CDR2 SASEGT. The DNA of the CDR3 is TGTGCCAGCAGTGATGTATGGACACAATCAGATACGCAGTATTTT. It yields the protein CASSDVWTQSDTQYF.

This sequence joins TRBV6-5 and TRBJ1-2; D not resolved. Germline V gene data show CDR1 as MNHEY and CDR2 as SVGAGI. The germline V and J ends were trimmed by 0 bases and 6 bases, with 14 bases remaining between them. The CDR3 extends over 15 amino acids. In DNA form, the CDR3 reads TGTGCCAGCAGTTACTCGAGCCGTCCCGTGAATGGCTACACCTTC. Amino acid sequence: CASSYSSRPVNGYTF.

CDR3 amino acids: CASSEPGQKETQYF. The DNA for the CDR3 is TGTGCCAGCAGTGAACCGGGACAAAAAGAGACCCAGTACTTC. The chain combines TRBV6-1 with TRBJ2-5, with D tentatively TRBD1 (6 bases). The germline CDR1 and CDR2 sequences are MNHNS and SASEGT. Deletions cut 2 bases from V and 3 bases from J, with 10 bases between. The CDR3 spans 14 residues.

This sequence joins TRBV29-1 and TRBJ1-1; 7 nucleotides match TRBD1. This CDR3 has 13 residues. Germline V lookup: CDR1 SQVTM, CDR2 ANQGSEA. With 4 bases clipped from V and 0 bases from J, the junction kept 2 bases outside the gene matches. The CDR3 loop reads CSVVGQMNTEAFF. CDR3 DNA sequence: TGCAGCGTTGTGGGACAGATGAACACTGAAGCTTTCTTT.